The clone carrying this TCR beta chain occurred a few times. This sample was taken from a study of T cells in Graves' hyperthyroidism and ophthalmopathy. CDR1 SGHDT and CDR2 YYEEEE come from the germline V gene. CDR3 length equals 14 residues. Unmatched junction bases numbered 4, after V lost 1 base and J lost 8 bases. TCR beta CDR3 regions were amplified from RNA transcripts. An initial round of RT-PCR targeting the TCR CDR3 relied on the HTBI primer set. Each CDR3 protein is one row after TCRdb ran MiXCR on the multiplex PCR reads. The sample holds about 640,000 distinct CDR3 sequences, around 21% seen once.

The chain uses TRBV5-6 and TRBJ1-4, with 8 bases aligning to TRBD1. Material for sequencing was blood. The clonotype originates from a young man with Graves' ophthalmopathy. The CDR3, as DNA: TGTGCCAGCAGCTTGCCCGACAGGGGCGAAAAACTGTTTTTT. It yields the protein CASSLPDRGEKLFF.